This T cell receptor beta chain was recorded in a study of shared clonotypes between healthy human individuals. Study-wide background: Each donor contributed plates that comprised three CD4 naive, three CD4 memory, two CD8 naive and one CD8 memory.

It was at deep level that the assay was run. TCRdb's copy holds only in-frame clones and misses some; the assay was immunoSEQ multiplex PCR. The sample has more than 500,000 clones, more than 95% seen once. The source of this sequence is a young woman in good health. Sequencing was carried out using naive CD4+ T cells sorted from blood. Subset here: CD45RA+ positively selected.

The CDR3 reads CASSLVSVNEQFF. The DNA for the CDR3 is TGCGCCAGCAGCTTGGTTAGCGTCAATGAGCAGTTCTTC. The chain is built from TRBV5-1 and TRBJ2-1; a possible D gene is TRBD2 (5 bases). This CDR3 has 13 residues. Trimming removed 0 bases from V and 6 bases from J, with 7 bases in between. Germline values: CDR1 SGHRS, CDR2 YFSETQ.